This paragraph reports one T cell receptor beta chain. Its matching antigen is unknown. The assay was immunoSEQ multiplex PCR, and TCRdb's table has in-frame clones only and misses some. Found here are over 200,000 clones, roughly 88% of them singletons; the top ten hold more than 12%. The entry originates in a study of cytomegalovirus exposure and HLA in healthy donors. Study observations and caveats: Later, an analysis found that TCR clusters from the first cohort tended to co-occur in the roughly 110 validation repertoires. Most observed TCR sequences were rare, whereas some public TCRs were detected in many donors. The study labeled fewer than 200 TCR beta chains cytomegalovirus-associated.

The germline V and J ends were trimmed by 5 bases and 1 base, with 11 bases remaining between them. Germline loops: CDR1 LNHDA, CDR2 SQIVND (reference sequence). CDR3 size: 14 residues. The rearrangement joins TRBV19 to TRBJ1-1; D unresolved. This TCR was recovered from a woman aged 25-40 years in good health and CMV-seropositive. Sequencing was done on a sample of PBMCs. The CDR3 protein is CASSPGSTNTEAFF. The CDR3 region has the DNA TGTGCCAGTAGTCCCGGCAGTACGAACACTGAAGCTTTCTTT.